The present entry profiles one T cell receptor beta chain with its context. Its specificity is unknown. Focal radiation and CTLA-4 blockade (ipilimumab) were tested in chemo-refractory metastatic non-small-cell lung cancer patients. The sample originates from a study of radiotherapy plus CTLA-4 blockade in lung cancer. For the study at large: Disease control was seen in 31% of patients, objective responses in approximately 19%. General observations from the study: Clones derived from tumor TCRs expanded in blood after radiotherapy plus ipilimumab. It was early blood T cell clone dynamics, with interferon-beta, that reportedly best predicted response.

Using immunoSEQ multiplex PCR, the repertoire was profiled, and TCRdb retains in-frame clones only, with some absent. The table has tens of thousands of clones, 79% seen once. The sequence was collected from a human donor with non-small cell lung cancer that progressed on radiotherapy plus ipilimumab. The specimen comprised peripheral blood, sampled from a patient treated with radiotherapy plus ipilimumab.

Here the CDR3 DNA reads TGCGCCAGCAGCCGAGACAGTACCACCTACGAGCAGTACTTC. It codes for CASSRDSTTYEQYF. The chain carries TRBV5-1 and TRBJ2-7, with D possibly being TRBD1 (5 bases). Trimming shortened V by 4 bases and J by 2 bases, and 13 bases separated the two germline ends. The CDR3 totals 14 residues. Germline CDR1 reads SGHRS; CDR2 reads YFSETQ.